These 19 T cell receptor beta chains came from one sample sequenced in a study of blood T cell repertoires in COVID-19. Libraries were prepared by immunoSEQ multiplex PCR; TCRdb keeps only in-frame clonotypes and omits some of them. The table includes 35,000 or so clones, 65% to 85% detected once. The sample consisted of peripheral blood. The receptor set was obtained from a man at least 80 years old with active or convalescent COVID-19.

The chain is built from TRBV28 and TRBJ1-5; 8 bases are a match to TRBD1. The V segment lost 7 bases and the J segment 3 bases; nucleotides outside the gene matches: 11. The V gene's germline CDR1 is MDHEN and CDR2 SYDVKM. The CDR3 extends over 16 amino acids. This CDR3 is CASKSVGTGLNQPQHF. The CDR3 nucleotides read TGTGCCAGCAAATCCGTCGGGACAGGCCTCAATCAGCCCCAGCATTTT. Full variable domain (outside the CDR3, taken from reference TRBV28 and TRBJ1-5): DVKVTQSSRYLVKRTGEKVFLECVQDMDHENMFWYRQDPGLGLRLIYFSYDVKMKEKGDIPEGYSVSREKKERFSLILESASTNQTSMYLCASKSVGTGLNQPQHFGDGTRLSIL.

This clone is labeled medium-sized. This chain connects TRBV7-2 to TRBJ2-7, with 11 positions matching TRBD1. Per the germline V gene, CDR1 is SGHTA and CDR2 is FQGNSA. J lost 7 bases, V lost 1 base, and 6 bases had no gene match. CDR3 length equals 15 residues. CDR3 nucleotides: TGTGCCAGCAGCTTAGGGTCCGGGACAGGGGGTGAGCAGTACTTC. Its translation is CASSLGSGTGGEQYF.

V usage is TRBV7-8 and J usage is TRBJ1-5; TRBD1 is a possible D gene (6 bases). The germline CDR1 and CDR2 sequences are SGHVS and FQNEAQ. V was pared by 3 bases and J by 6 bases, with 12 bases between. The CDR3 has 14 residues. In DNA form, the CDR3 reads TGTGCCAGCAGCTTGATGGGAGGGGGTCAGCCCCAGCATTTT. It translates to CASSLMGGGQPQHF. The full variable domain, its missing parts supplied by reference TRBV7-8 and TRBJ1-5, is GAGVSQSPRYKVAKRGQDVALRCDPISGHVSLFWYQQALGQGPEFLTYFQNEAQLDKSGLPSDRFFAERPEGSVSTLKIQRTQQEDSAVYLCASSLMGGGQPQHFGDGTRLSIL.

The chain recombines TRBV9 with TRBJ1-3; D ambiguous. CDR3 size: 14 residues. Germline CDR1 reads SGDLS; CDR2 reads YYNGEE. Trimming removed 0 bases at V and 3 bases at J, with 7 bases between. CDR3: CASSVEGGGNTIYF. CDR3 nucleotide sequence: TGTGCCAGCAGCGTAGAGGGAGGTGGAAACACCATATATTTT. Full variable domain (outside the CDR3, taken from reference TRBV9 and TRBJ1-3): DSGVTQTPKHLITATGQRVTLRCSPRSGDLSVYWYQQSLDQGLQFLIQYYNGEERAKGNILERFSAQQFPDLHSELNLSSLELGDSALYFCASSVEGGGNTIYFGEGSWLTVV.

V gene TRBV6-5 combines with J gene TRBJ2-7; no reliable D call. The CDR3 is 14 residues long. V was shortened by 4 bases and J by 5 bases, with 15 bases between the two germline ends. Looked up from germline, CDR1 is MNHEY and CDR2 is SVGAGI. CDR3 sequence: CASSFDGVQNEQYF. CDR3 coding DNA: TGTGCCAGCAGTTTCGACGGAGTTCAGAACGAGCAGTACTTC.

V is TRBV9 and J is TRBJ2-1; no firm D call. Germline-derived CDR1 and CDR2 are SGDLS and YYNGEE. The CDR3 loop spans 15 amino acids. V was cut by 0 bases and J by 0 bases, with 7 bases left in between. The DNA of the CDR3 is TGTGCCAGCAGCGTAGAGTATAGCTCCTACAATGAGCAGTTCTTC. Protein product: CASSVEYSSYNEQFF.

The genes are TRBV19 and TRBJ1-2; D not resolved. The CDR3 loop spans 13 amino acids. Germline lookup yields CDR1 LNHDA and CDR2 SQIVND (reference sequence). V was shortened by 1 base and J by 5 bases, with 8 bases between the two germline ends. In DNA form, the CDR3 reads TGTGCCAGTAGTATAGGTCAGGATTATGGCTACACCTTC. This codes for CASSIGQDYGYTF.

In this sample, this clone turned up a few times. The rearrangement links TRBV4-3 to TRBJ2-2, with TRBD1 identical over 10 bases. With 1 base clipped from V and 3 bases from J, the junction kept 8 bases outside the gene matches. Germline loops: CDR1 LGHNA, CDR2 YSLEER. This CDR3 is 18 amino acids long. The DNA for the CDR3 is TGCGCCAGCAGCCAAGCGGTCCCGGGACAGGGGTACACCGGGGAGCTGTTTTTT. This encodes CASSQAVPGQGYTGELFF.

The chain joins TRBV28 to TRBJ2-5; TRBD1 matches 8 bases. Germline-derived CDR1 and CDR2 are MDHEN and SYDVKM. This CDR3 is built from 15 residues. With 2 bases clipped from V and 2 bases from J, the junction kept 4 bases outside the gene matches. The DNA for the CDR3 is TGTGCCAGCAGTTTAGGACAGGGAGGTCAAGAGACCCAGTACTTC. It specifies CASSLGQGGQETQYF.

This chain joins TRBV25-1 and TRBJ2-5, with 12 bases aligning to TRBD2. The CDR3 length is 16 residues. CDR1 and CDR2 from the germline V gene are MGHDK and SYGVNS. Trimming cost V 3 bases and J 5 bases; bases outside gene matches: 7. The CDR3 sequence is CASSDPTLAGGETQYF. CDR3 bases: TGTGCCAGCAGTGATCCCACACTAGCGGGGGGTGAGACCCAGTACTTC.

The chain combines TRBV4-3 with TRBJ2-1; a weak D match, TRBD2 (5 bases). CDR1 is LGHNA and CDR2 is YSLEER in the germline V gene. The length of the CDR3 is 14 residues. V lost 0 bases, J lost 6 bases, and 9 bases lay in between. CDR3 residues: CASSQDLTSNEQFF. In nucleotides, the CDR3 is TGCGCCAGCAGCCAAGATTTAACTAGCAATGAGCAGTTCTTC.

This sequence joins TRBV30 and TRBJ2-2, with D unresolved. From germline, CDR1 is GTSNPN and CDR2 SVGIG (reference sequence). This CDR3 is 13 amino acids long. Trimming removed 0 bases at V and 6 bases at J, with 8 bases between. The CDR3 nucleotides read TGTGCCTGGAGTGTACGGAGTTCCGGGGAGCTGTTTTTT. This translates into CAWSVRSSGELFF.

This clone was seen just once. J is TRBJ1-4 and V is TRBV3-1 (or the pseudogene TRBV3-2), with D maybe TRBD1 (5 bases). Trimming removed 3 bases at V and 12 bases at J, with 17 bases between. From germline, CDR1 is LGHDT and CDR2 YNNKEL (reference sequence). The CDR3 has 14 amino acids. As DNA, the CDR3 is TGTGCCAGCAGCCAGAGCGGGGTCACGGGGGAACTGTTTTTT. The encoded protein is CASSQSGVTGELFF.

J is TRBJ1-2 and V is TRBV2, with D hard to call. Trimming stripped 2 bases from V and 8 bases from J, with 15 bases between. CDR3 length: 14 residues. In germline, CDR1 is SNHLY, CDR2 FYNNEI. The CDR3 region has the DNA TGTGCCAGCAGTGAATTGCAGCGGGGTACGGGCTACACCTTC. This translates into CASSELQRGTGYTF.

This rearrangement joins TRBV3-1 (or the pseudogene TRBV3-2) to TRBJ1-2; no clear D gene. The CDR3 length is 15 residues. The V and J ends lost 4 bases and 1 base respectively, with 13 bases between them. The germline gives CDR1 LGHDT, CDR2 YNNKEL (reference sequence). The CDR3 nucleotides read TGTGCCAGCAGCCGCCGGGGAGACCTTAACTATGGCTACACCTTC. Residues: CASSRRGDLNYGYTF.

As DNA, the CDR3 is TGTGCCAGTAGTATGTCGGGGACTAGTCTCACCGGGGAGCTGTTTTTT. It is translated as CASSMSGTSLTGELFF. The rearrangement joins TRBV19 to TRBJ2-2; 8 positions match TRBD2. Germline CDR1 and CDR2: LNHDA and SQIVND (reference sequence). With 3 bases clipped from V and 4 bases from J, the junction kept 7 bases outside the gene matches. The CDR3 sequence is 16 residues long.

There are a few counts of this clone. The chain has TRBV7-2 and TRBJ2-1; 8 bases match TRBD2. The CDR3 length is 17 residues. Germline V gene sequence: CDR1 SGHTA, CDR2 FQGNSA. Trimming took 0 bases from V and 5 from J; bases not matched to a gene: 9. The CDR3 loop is CASSLAFSGAVNNEQFF. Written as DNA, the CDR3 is TGTGCCAGCAGCTTAGCCTTTAGCGGGGCTGTGAACAATGAGCAGTTCTTC.

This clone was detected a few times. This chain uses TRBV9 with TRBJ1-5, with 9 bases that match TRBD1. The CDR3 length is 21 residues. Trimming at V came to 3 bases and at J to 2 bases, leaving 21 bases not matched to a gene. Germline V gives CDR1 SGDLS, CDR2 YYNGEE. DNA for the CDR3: TGTGCCAGCAGCGCAACGTCAAGCTGGGTACAGGGGGCAGAGGGCAATCAGCCCCAGCATTTT. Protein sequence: CASSATSSWVQGAEGNQPQHF.

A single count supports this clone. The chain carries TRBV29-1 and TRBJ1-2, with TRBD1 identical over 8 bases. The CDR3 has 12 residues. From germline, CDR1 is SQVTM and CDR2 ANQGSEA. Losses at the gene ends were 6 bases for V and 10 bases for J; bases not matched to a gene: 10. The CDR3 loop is CSVAVTGADYTF. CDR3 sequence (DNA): TGCAGCGTCGCCGTGACAGGGGCGGACTACACCTTC. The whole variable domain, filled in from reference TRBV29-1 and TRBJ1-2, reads SAVISQKPSRDICQRGTSLTIQCQVDSQVTMMFWYRQQPGQSLTLIATANQGSEATYESGFVIDKFPISRPNLTFSTLTVSNMSPEDSSIYLCSVAVTGADYTFGSGTRLTVV.